This T cell receptor (beta chain) was observed in a study of tissue T cells after allogeneic stem cell transplantation (dated by TCRdb to the early 2020s). General notes on the study: TCR beta repertoires were profiled across many tissues obtained from research autopsies of patients with and without GVHD, as well as in mouse models of GVHD. The human part of the study was a prospective observational study with no blinding and no randomization.

The time point label, read with the paper, signifies: mouse harvest day 7 after allogeneic transplant. Each mouse graft, delivered by tail vein injection, combined 10^6 splenic CD5+ T cells with 10^7 T-cell-depleted bone marrow cells. GVHD in mice was modeled with a major MHC-mismatch B6 (H2b) into BALB/c (H2d) model, and tissues were profiled at day 7 or 14. On day 7 or 14 post-transplant, mouse tissues and retro-orbital blood were harvested with separate sterile tools for each animal, and livers were flushed before harvest. Before genomic DNA isolation with the DNeasy Blood & Tissue Kit, mouse tissues were minced with razor blades in buffered saline. Study-wide conclusions, independent of this receptor: The patient cohort was small and varied clinically, and sampling depth was recognized as a limitation. Which tissue TCRs were alloreactive or antigen-specific was not determined in the study, and some of the clones might have been host cells that persisted. Only a few T cell clones appeared in more than one patient, yet motif-based clustering showed tissue-specific repertoire signatures that were shared between patients. Within patients, how anatomically similar the tissues were was a key factor in shaping TCR repertoire composition, regardless of disease or transplant status. In both patients and mice, T cells from blood and spleen covered only a limited part of the TCR repertoire found in tissues.

Receptors were amplified or captured by the immunoSEQ multiplex PCR assay. TCRbeta CDR3 sequencing was performed at survey depth by Adaptive Biotechnologies, and CDR3 sequences, V/J genes, productive frequency and template counts were reported. Amplification of TCR beta CDR3 regions was performed from genomic DNA rather than from RNA. Turning to the authors' computational methods: Jensen-Shannon divergence served to quantify pairwise repertoire overlap between tissues, with 0 meaning identical and 1 meaning complete divergence. Tissues were grouped by single-linkage agglomerative hierarchical clustering of pairwise JSD values, and the clustering results were shown as dendrograms. GLIPH2 was run on all patient samples with simulation_depth 1000, kmer_min_depth 3, cdr3_length_cutoff 8, keeping groups with more than two unique CDR3s. A standardized tissue-overlap score was calculated by extrapolating Jaccard GLIPH-group overlap across patients to a standard repertoire size of 1000 clones. Linear mixed-effect models, with tissue as a fixed effect and individual as a random effect, were used to test how diversity related to clinical or experimental variables. TCRdb took this table from immuneACCESS and kept in-frame rearrangements with V and J called. Such tables lack part of the clones; where checked against another copy, unresolved V genes explain under half of the gap, and the rest is unexplained. The V and J calls and clone size are taken from that table; D and trimming were inferred from the DNA. The sample profile shows some 8,300 clones; 40% to 45% of them were found once. The ten largest make up over 1.2% of the sample.

In the case of this clone: It lacks a known antigen. Since the receptor is from a mouse, mouse gene names and germline sequences apply.

Sequencing was performed on skin. This receptor was taken from a female BALB/c mouse given C57BL/6 T cells with graft-versus-host disease after an allogeneic hematopoietic cell transplant.

The sequenced CDR3 bases are TGTGCAAGCAGCTCGGACTGGGGGGGAGACACCCAGTAC. Its protein is CASSSDWGGDTQY. The CDR3, in full, reads CASSSDWGGDTQYF. The receptor chain draws on TRBV16 and TRBJ2-5, and TRBD2 aligns with 12 junction nucleotides. The read is 1 residue too short to cover the CDR3 end, so that end is filled in from the germline J gene. CDR1 and CDR2 (SGHSA, FRNQAP) derive from the germline V gene. The CDR3 goes from the cysteine to the phenylalanine over 14 residues. The DNA shown is the part of the CDR3 that was read: 39 bases, in frame from base 1. The V end gives up 4 bases and the J end 5 bases, leaving 1 base in the junction not matched to a gene.